The rows below give T cell receptor beta chains drawn from one sample of a study of blood T cell repertoires in COVID-19. Sequencing used immunoSEQ multiplex PCR; TCRdb keeps in-frame clones, though not all of them. Here the sample spans roughly 250,000 clones, over 80% being singletons. The sample taken for sequencing was PBMCs or T cells enriched from blood (not recorded which). Receptors originate from a woman aged 18-29 years who had recovered from COVID-19. CDR3s include the opening cysteine and the closing phenylalanine or tryptophan.

TRBV3-1/TRBV3-2,CASSSPSSYEQYF
TRBV18,CASSPGQGGNNEQFF
TRBV29-1,CSATSSGSSSYEQYF
TRBV7-9,CASRGTSGFYNEQFF
TRBV19,CASRNGKHLGQPQHF
TRBV19,CASSIGSGGAYEQYF
TRBV27,CASSLSQGLVSPLHF
TRBV7-3,CASSVPGTSGRRSYNEQFF
TRBV7-9,CASSYDSPPDF
TRBV9,CASSAGELPGETQYF
TRBV4-2,CASSQGGGAGETQYF
TRBV5-1,CASSPPGQGGNTQYF
TRBV19,CASSTPGGSPLHF
TRBV7-9,CASSFQGNEGYTF
TRBV9,CASSVDPGISYNEQFF
TRBV29-1,CSVWGREEAFF
TRBV9,CASSVEDRFGTEAFF
TRBV28,CASSFAGVNTEAFF
TRBV5-4,CASSLGTDYGYTF
TRBV19,CASIKDRGGTEAFF